Below, 14 T cell receptor beta chains from the same sample are listed, as sequenced in a study of T cells in Graves' hyperthyroidism and ophthalmopathy. The TCR beta CDR3 regions underwent amplification using RNA transcripts as the source. First-round RT-PCR with HTBI primers amplified the TCR CDR3 region. TCRdb recomputed calls from the multiplex PCR reads with MiXCR, one row per CDR3 protein. The sample contains a few hundred thousand distinct CDR3 sequences, more than 45% of which appear only once. Material for sequencing was peripheral blood or thyroid tissue (not recorded which). These receptors originate from a woman under 30 with Graves' hyperthyroidism.

This clonotype was recorded many times. V is TRBV12-3 or TRBV12-4 and J is TRBJ2-2; D is perhaps TRBD2 (6 bases). V was trimmed by 5 bases and J by 5 bases, leaving 15 bases between them. The CDR3 totals 15 residues. The CDR3 DNA sequence: TGTGCCAGCAGTCTAAACTATGGGAGGACCGGGGAGCTGTTTTTT. Protein: CASSLNYGRTGELFF.

Details on this clonotype: At one end the junction does not follow the germline gene, possibly because of a read error. The rearrangement joins TRBV30 to TRBJ1-4; D ambiguous. The CDR3 sequence is 14 residues long. CDR1 is GTSNPN, CDR2 SVGIG, per germline (reference sequence). CDR3 sequence: CAGRIAGDNEKLFF. CDR3 coding DNA: TGTGCCGGGAGGATAGCTGGGGATAATGAAAAACTGTTTTTT. The full variable domain, completed using reference TRBV30 and TRBJ1-4, is SQTIHQWPATLVQPVGSPLSLECTVEGTSNPNLYWYRQAAGRGLQLLFYSVGIGQISSEVPQNLSASRPQDRQFILSSKKLLLSDSGFYLCAGRIAGDNEKLFFGSGTQLSVL.

This chain uses TRBV2 with TRBJ2-6; weak D call: TRBD2 (6 bases). The V gene lost 4 bases and the J gene lost 3 bases, with 7 bases spanning the gap. Germline values: CDR1 SNHLY, CDR2 FYNNEI. CDR3 length equals 14 residues. The CDR3 coding sequence is TGTGCCAGCAGTGCGGGGGATGGGGCCAACGTCCTGACTTTC. Amino acid sequence: CASSAGDGANVLTF. Full variable domain (rest looked up from reference TRBV2 and TRBJ2-6): EPEVTQTPSHQVTQMGQEVILRCVPISNHLYFYWYRQILGQKVEFLVSFYNNEISEKSEIFDDQFSVERPDGSNFTLKIRSTKLEDSAMYFCASSAGDGANVLTFGAGSRLTVL.

The chain combines TRBV7-9 with TRBJ2-3; no definite D call. Germline loops: CDR1 SEHNR, CDR2 FQNEAQ (reference sequence). V lost 8 bases to trimming and J lost 0 bases, with 18 bases between them. CDR3 length equals 16 residues. The DNA for the CDR3 is TGTGCCAGCTCACCACCGACGGTCTCTAGCACAGATACGCAGTATTTT. This codes for CASSPPTVSSTDTQYF.

This clonotype has a count of ten or more. The rearrangement links TRBV14 to TRBJ2-7; 8 bases line up with TRBD1. The CDR3 totals 16 residues. The V gene's germline CDR1 is SGHDN and CDR2 FVKESK. V lost 0 bases, J lost 3 bases, and 7 bases stayed unmatched. CDR3 sequence (DNA): TGTGCCAGCAGCCAAGAAAGGACAGGGATTGTCTACGAGCAGTACTTC. Its protein product is CASSQERTGIVYEQYF.

V is TRBV20-1 and J is TRBJ2-3, with TRBD2 identical over 9 bases. Germline trimming cut 5 bases from V and 1 base from J; bases unmatched to any gene: 4. Germline V gene sequence: CDR1 DFQATT, CDR2 SNEGSKA (reference sequence). There are 14 residues in the CDR3. The CDR3 spells CSALAGEGTDTQYF. The CDR3 DNA reads as TGCAGTGCTTTAGCGGGAGAAGGCACAGATACGCAGTATTTT.

This clonotype came up many times. This chain joins TRBV2 and TRBJ2-2, with D unresolved. CDR3 size: 14 residues. Trimming stripped 4 bases from V and 3 bases from J, with 9 bases between. Per the germline V gene, CDR1 is SNHLY and CDR2 is FYNNEI. CDR3 nucleotide sequence: TGTGCCAGCAGTGGCCCAATGGACACCGGGGAGCTGTTTTTT. Translating gives CASSGPMDTGELFF.

CDR3 protein: CATTDEDSQDLNTEAFF. In DNA form, the CDR3 reads TGTGCCACCACCGATGAGGACAGCCAAGATCTGAACACTGAAGCTTTCTTT. J is TRBJ1-1 and V is TRBV14; D may be TRBD1 (6 bases). Per germline, CDR1 SGHDN and CDR2 FVKESK. This CDR3 region has 17 residues. The V and J ends lost 10 bases and 0 bases respectively, with 24 bases between them.

There are many counts of this clonotype. This chain joins TRBV24-1 and TRBJ1-4; a weak D match, TRBD1 (6 bases). The V end was cut by 7 bases, the J end by 2 bases, with 10 bases between. The CDR3 spans 14 residues. Germline-derived CDR1 and CDR2 are KGHDR and SFDVKD. CDR3 nucleotide sequence: TGTGCCACCAGCCCAGGGGCGACTAATGAAAAACTGTTTTTT. Its translation: CATSPGATNEKLFF.

The CDR3 is CASSLSGSRDEQYF. The CDR3 nucleotides are TGTGCCAGCAGCTTAAGCGGGAGTAGGGATGAGCAGTACTTC. The rearrangement links TRBV7-8 to TRBJ2-7; 8 bases fit TRBD2. V lost 2 bases, J lost 7 bases, and 7 bases stayed unmatched. From germline, CDR1 is SGHVS and CDR2 FQNEAQ. The CDR3 has 14 amino acids.

Turning to this clonotype: This may be a read error: a much more frequent sequence differs by one nucleotide. The J gene is TRBJ2-7, the V gene TRBV20-1; D uncertain. CDR1 and CDR2 from the germline V gene are DFQATT and SNEGSKA (reference sequence). This CDR3 contains 11 residues. CDR3 amino acids: CSARDGIEQCF. CDR3 bases: TGCAGTGCTAGAGATGGTATCGAGCAGTGCTTC.

This clonotype was observed at least ten times. The chain joins TRBV7-9 to TRBJ1-3, with TRBD1 as a possible D gene (5 bases). V lost 5 bases and J lost 0, with 14 bases in between. This CDR3 comprises 16 residues. From germline, CDR1 is SEHNR and CDR2 FQNEAQ (reference sequence). The CDR3 coding sequence is TGTGCCAGCAGCCGACCTGCGGGGCCCTCTGGAAACACCATATATTTT. It is translated as CASSRPAGPSGNTIYF. Combining the CDR3 with reference TRBV7-9 and TRBJ1-3 gives the whole variable domain DTGVSQNPRHKITKRGQNVTFRCDPISEHNRLYWYRQTLGQGPEFLTYFQNEAQLEKSRLLSDRFSAERPKGSFSTLEIQRTEQGDSAMYLCASSRPAGPSGNTIYFGEGSWLTVV.

This clonotype was found many times. The chain links TRBV12-5 to TRBJ1-2, with D unresolved. There are 13 residues in the CDR3. With 5 bases removed from V and 8 bases from J, the gap between germline ends came to 15 bases. Per germline, CDR1 LGHNT and CDR2 FRNRAP. Written as DNA, the CDR3 is TGTGCTAGTGGTCCCCCTGGGTTGGGCGGCTACACCTTC. This gives the protein CASGPPGLGGYTF. The whole variable domain, filled in from reference TRBV12-5 and TRBJ1-2, reads DARVTQTPRHKVTEMGQEVTMRCQPILGHNTVFWYRQTMMQGLELLAYFRNRAPLDDSGMPKDRFSAEMPDATLATLKIQPSEPRDSAVYFCASGPPGLGGYTFGSGTRLTVV.

This clonotype was recorded many times. The J gene is TRBJ1-1, the V gene TRBV16; D not certain. This CDR3 spans 15 amino acids. With 0 bases removed from V and 11 bases from J, the gap between germline ends came to 19 bases. CDR1 is KGHSY, CDR2 FQNENV, per germline. The CDR3 nucleotides read TGTGCCAGCAGCCAATCGACGCGCCCCGGTCGGTTGGCTTTCTTT. Amino acid sequence: CASSQSTRPGRLAFF. The full variable domain, rest sourced from reference TRBV16 and TRBJ1-1, is GEEVAQTPKHLVRGEGQKAKLYCAPIKGHSYVFWYQQVLKNEFKFLISFQNENVFDETGMPKERFSAKCLPNSPCSLEIQATKLEDSAVYFCASSQSTRPGRLAFFGQGTRLTVV.